This TCR beta chain was recorded in a study of cytomegalovirus exposure and HLA in healthy donors. With V trimmed by 2 bases and J by 5 bases, 4 bases remained unmatched. The CDR3 is 15 amino acids. Looked up from germline, CDR1 is KGHSH and CDR2 is LQKENI. Researchers ran the PCR with 60 Vbeta and 13 Jbeta primers. Sequencing was performed with immunoSEQ multiplex PCR; in TCRdb, only in-frame clones are kept and a portion is missing. The table has 150,000 to 200,000 clones, approximately 80% seen once; the top ten hold 6% to 7.5%. The rearrangement links TRBV18 to TRBJ1-4; 8 positions match TRBD1. This clonotype was sampled from a man aged 25 to 45 in good health and CMV-seropositive. The sequenced sample consisted of PBMCs. Here the CDR3 DNA reads TGTGCCAGCTCACCAGGGGACAGGCTGAATGAAAAACTGTTTTTT. This translates into CASSPGDRLNEKLFF.